This T cell receptor beta chain was sequenced during a study of response to subunit inactivated influenza vaccine. Via MiXCR, TCRdb re-called the RT-PCR reads, giving one row per CDR3 protein. Found here are 560,000 or so distinct CDR3 sequences, around 8% of them singletons; the top ten hold over 10%. The study's findings and limits: The authors suggested that few new T cells are recruited per seasonal influenza vaccination.

This CDR3 contains 16 residues. V was pared by 3 bases and J by 0 bases, with 10 bases between. Germline assignment: CDR1 SGHTS and CDR2 YDEGEE. Turning to this clonotype: Antigen unknown.

The material was PBMCs from blood, obtained around 25 months after vaccination. The chain recombines TRBV5-8 with TRBJ2-6; D gene ambiguous. The receptor's source is a man aged 50-75 years who received an inactivated influenza vaccine. The CDR3 bases are TGTGCCAGCAGCTGGCCGGGTGCCTCTGGGGCCAACGTCCTGACTTTC. Translation: CASSWPGASGANVLTF.